Listed below are T cell receptor beta chains from one sample, sequenced in a study of radiation and T cells in renal cell carcinoma. Using immunoSEQ multiplex PCR, the repertoire was profiled, and TCRdb retains in-frame clones only, with some absent. This table holds around 77,000 clones, roughly 83% found once. The specimen was blood, collected from a patient whose treatment included radiotherapy and nephrectomy. The receptors stem from a woman aged 55-75 years with renal cell carcinoma. CDR3s leave out the opening cysteine and the closing phenylalanine or tryptophan. A D gene is named only where the DNA matches it firmly. Size is omitted from some rows. Given values are once, few, many or a class for expanded clones.

V gene	D gene	clone size	J gene	CDR3 protein
TRBV9	TRBD1	.	TRBJ1-1	ASSIGTGGEAF
TRBV18	.	once	TRBJ1-2	ASSPREGRVLNYGYT
TRBV18	.	.	TRBJ1-4	ASSLGTTATNEKLF
TRBV5-1	TRBD1	.	TRBJ1-2	ASSGDSYGYT
TRBV30	.	few	TRBJ1-1	AWRVRQDTEAF
TRBV6-5	TRBD2	.	TRBJ2-1	ASSFNPGLGTEQF
TRBV9	TRBD2	.	TRBJ2-7	ASSVAEVAGGYEQY
TRBV2	.	.	TRBJ1-2	ASTQTGYQYGYT
TRBV4-1	.	.	TRBJ1-3	ASSLDTSGNTIY
TRBV10-2	.	.	TRBJ2-1	ASTPGPYNEQF
TRBV7-9	.	.	TRBJ1-1	ASSLDQGNTEAF
TRBV29-1	.	.	TRBJ1-1	SVRYRDDTEAF
TRBV5-4	.	.	TRBJ2-5	ASSLVGGETQY
TRBV4-1	.	once	TRBJ2-1	ASSQGQAPPPNEQF
TRBV5-1	.	.	TRBJ2-3	ASSLGLGRTGADTQY
TRBV2	.	.	TRBJ2-7	ASSDLSYEQY
TRBV19	.	.	TRBJ1-4	ASSIGQVNEKLF
TRBV7-9	TRBD1	.	TRBJ1-2	ASSKGQGNYGYT
TRBV5-1	.	.	TRBJ2-6	ASSLEGSGANVLT
TRBV2	.	.	TRBJ1-2	ASSEEGNYGYT
TRBV2	.	.	.	ASRGRGGYEQY
TRBV9	.	.	TRBJ2-2	ASSVGLGTGGELF
TRBV6-6	.	.	TRBJ2-7	ASSSLGRNEQY
TRBV7-9	TRBD2	few	TRBJ2-3	ASSEGGTQY
TRBV5-1	TRBD1	.	TRBJ2-2	ASSPTQGADTGELF
TRBV6-1	.	.	TRBJ1-1	ASRKGGTEAF
TRBV9	TRBD1	few	TRBJ2-1	ASSVTGQKYPNEQF
TRBV29-1	.	.	TRBJ2-2	SVGQNTGELF
TRBV19	.	.	TRBJ1-1	ASSSGTAEAF
TRBV9	.	.	TRBJ2-2	ASTPLTFNTGELF
TRBV6-5	.	.	TRBJ2-5	ASSYPGPQETQY
TRBV7-9	TRBD1	few	TRBJ2-5	ASSSTGASETQY
TRBV6-5	.	many	TRBJ2-2	ASSYSPYTGELF
TRBV9	.	.	TRBJ2-2	ASSVNTGELF
TRBV4-1	.	few	TRBJ1-5	ASSQGGMHNQPQH
TRBV15	.	.	TRBJ1-1	ATSRAKVPNTEAF
TRBV28	.	.	TRBJ1-2	ASRMTRGYT
TRBV6-1	.	.	TRBJ1-4	ASRGFEEKLF
TRBV5-1	TRBD1	.	TRBJ2-5	ASSPTGGWETQY
TRBV9	TRBD1	.	TRBJ1-1	ASSPLGQGYKTEAF
TRBV10-3	TRBD1	.	TRBJ1-2	AISVRTGSNYGYT
TRBV5-8	TRBD2	.	TRBJ2-1	ASSLKGLGNEQF
TRBV19	.	few	TRBJ1-1	ASSTLNTEAF
TRBV4-1	TRBD1	.	TRBJ1-1	ASSPRGQGFGGNTEAF
TRBV7-9	.	once	TRBJ2-1	ASSLPGSNEQF
TRBV7-9	.	.	TRBJ2-5	ASSFDNQETQY
TRBV6-5	.	few	TRBJ1-2	ASSTRYGGGGYT
TRBV19	.	.	TRBJ1-5	ASKKGQTNQPQH
TRBV9	.	once	TRBJ1-3	ASSSTSSGPGNTIY
TRBV11-3	TRBD1	.	TRBJ1-6	ASSSGQEGNSPLH
TRBV7-9	.	.	TRBJ1-2	ATQYGEGYT